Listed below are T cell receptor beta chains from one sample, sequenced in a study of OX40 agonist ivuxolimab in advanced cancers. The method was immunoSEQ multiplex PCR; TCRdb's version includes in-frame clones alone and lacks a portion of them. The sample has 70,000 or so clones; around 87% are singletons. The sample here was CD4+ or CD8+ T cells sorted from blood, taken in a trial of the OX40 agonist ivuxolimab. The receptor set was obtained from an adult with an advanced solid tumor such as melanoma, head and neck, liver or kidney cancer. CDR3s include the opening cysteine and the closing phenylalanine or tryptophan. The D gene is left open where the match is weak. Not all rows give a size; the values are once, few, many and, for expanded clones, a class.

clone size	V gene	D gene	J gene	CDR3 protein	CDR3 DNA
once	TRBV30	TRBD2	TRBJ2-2	CASTVASGTRPGELFF	TGTGCCTCGACCGTGGCTAGCGGGACGCGCCCCGGGGAGCTGTTTTTT
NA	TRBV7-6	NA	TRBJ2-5	CASSLGQVQETQYF	TGTGCCAGCAGCCTTGGGCAGGTTCAAGAGACCCAGTACTTC
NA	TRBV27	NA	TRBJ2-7	CASSHGSGRGGGFYEQYF	TGTGCCAGCAGCCACGGTTCGGGACGGGGCGGAGGGTTCTACGAGCAGTACTTC
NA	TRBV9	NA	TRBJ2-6	CASSVEHAHIGSGANVLTF	TGTGCCAGCAGCGTAGAACATGCCCATATAGGCTCTGGGGCCAACGTCCTGACTTTC
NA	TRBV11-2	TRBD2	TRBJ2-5	CASSAGTSGFGEQYF	TGTGCCAGCAGCGCAGGGACTAGCGGATTTGGGGAGCAGTACTTC
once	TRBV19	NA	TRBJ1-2	CASSFQGAGDYGYTF	TGTGCCAGTAGTTTCCAGGGAGCAGGGGACTATGGCTACACCTTC
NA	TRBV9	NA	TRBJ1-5	CASSVGDRGQPQHF	TGTGCCAGCAGCGTAGGGGATCGCGGTCAGCCCCAGCATTTT
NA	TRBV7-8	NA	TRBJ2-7	CASSLVAGTLYEQYF	TGTGCCAGCAGCTTAGTCGCCGGAACCCTCTACGAGCAGTACTTC
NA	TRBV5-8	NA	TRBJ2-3	CASSWGQGGTDTQYF	TGTGCCAGCAGCTGGGGCCAGGGTGGCACAGATACGCAGTATTTT
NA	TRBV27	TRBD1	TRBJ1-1	CASSLRGQALTEAFF	TGTGCCAGCAGTTTACGGGGACAGGCTCTTACTGAAGCTTTCTTT
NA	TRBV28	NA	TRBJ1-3	CASSSPGSSGNTIYF	TGTGCCAGCAGTTCCCCCGGCAGCTCTGGAAACACCATATATTTT
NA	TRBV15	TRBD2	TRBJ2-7	CATSATSGDPPGEQYF	TGTGCCACCAGCGCAACCAGCGGGGACCCCCCGGGCGAGCAGTACTTC
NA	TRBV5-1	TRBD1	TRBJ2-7	CASSLGWVRDRGSEQYF	TGCGCCAGCAGCTTGGGATGGGTGCGGGACAGGGGATCCGAGCAGTACTTC
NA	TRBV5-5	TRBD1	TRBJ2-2	CASSRMRAGQGRAGELFF	TGTGCCAGCAGCCGAATGCGTGCTGGACAGGGGAGGGCCGGGGAGCTGTTTTTT
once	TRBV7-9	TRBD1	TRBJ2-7	CASSLGTGFGEQYF	TGTGCCAGCAGCTTAGGGACAGGGTTCGGAGAGCAGTACTTC
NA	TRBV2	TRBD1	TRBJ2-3	CASNGQGRIDTQYF	TGTGCCAGCAACGGACAGGGGCGCATCGATACGCAGTATTTT
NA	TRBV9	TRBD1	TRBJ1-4	CASGGADRGREKLFF	TGTGCCAGCGGCGGGGCTGACAGGGGCCGGGAAAAACTGTTTTTT
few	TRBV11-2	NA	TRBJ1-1	CASSFSGRANTEAFF	TGTGCCAGCAGCTTCTCGGGCAGGGCGAACACTGAAGCTTTCTTT
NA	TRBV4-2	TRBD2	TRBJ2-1	CASSQAYTSGGNEQFF	TGTGCCAGCAGCCAAGCTTACACTAGCGGGGGGAATGAGCAGTTCTTC